This entry lists 14 T cell receptor beta chains sequenced from one sample in a study of shared clonotypes between healthy human individuals. Method: immunoSEQ multiplex PCR; TCRdb's copy keeps in-frame clones and lacks some. This table has approximately 1.4 million clones, 98% appearing once. The material sequenced was naive CD4+ T cells sorted from blood. Subset meaning: CD45RA+ positively selected. These TCRs come from a man aged 25-40 years in good health.

The chain links TRBV9 to TRBJ2-5; D could derive from TRBD1 or TRBD2 (5 bases each). Deletions cut 3 bases from V and 4 bases from J, with 16 bases between. Germline assignment: CDR1 SGDLS and CDR2 YYNGEE. This CDR3 contains 15 residues. Written as DNA, the CDR3 is TGTGCCAGCAGCGCCGGGGACCCTGGAGGAGAGACCCAGTACTTC. Encoded protein: CASSAGDPGGETQYF.

The chain has TRBV11-1 and TRBJ2-5, with D unclear. Trimming shortened V by 2 bases and J by 3 bases, and 10 bases separated the two germline ends. The CDR3 contains 14 residues. Germline V gives CDR1 SGHAT, CDR2 FQDESV (reference sequence). The chain's CDR3 is CASSLKGFEETQYF. In DNA, the CDR3 is TGTGCCAGCAGCTTAAAAGGTTTCGAAGAGACCCAGTACTTC.

This clone was seen once. The chain employs TRBV5-4 and TRBJ2-7; 7 bases fit TRBD1. V dropped 5 bases and J dropped 5; count of bases not matched to a gene: 7. The length of the CDR3 is 13 residues. The germline gives CDR1 SGHNT, CDR2 YYREEE (reference sequence). The CDR3 DNA reads as TGTGCCAGCAGTCGTCAAGGGGGCCACGAGCAGTACTTC. Translation gives CASSRQGGHEQYF.

In regard to this clone: This sample also contains other DNA sequences that code for the same CDR3. The V and J genes are TRBV7-3 and TRBJ2-7; the match to TRBD2 covers 7 bases. CDR1 SGHTA and CDR2 FQGTGA come from the germline V gene. Unmatched junction bases numbered 3, after V lost 0 bases and J lost 7 bases. CDR3 length: 13 residues. Written as DNA, the CDR3 is TGTGCCAGCAGCTTAACTCCCGGGAGGGAGCAGTACTTC. This encodes CASSLTPGREQYF.

V is TRBV2 and J is TRBJ2-4, with TRBD2 matching 7 bases. Germline-derived CDR1 and CDR2 are SNHLY and FYNNEI. The V gene end was trimmed by 0 bases and the J gene end by 1 base; junction bases not matched to a gene: 9. The CDR3 loop spans 18 amino acids. The CDR3 DNA is TGTGCCAGCAGTGAAGCGAGGGAGGGCCGATTTGCCAAAAACATTCAGTACTTC. Encoded protein: CASSEAREGRFAKNIQYF.

About this clone itself: Other DNA sequences of this sample code for an identical CDR3. The chain links TRBV28 to TRBJ2-3; TRBD1 aligns across 9 bases. This CDR3 spans 14 amino acids. Germline V gene lookup returns CDR1 MDHEN and CDR2 SYDVKM. With 6 bases clipped from V and 1 base from J, the junction kept 2 bases outside the gene matches. CDR3 bases: TGTGCCAGCAGGCGACAGGGGGGCACAGATACGCAGTATTTT. This translates into CASRRQGGTDTQYF. The entire variable domain, with the rest obtained from reference TRBV28 and TRBJ2-3, is as follows: DVKVTQSSRYLVKRTGEKVFLECVQDMDHENMFWYRQDPGLGLRLIYFSYDVKMKEKGDIPEGYSVSREKKERFSLILESASTNQTSMYLCASRRQGGTDTQYFGPGTRLTVL.

This clone was recorded only once. The chain carries TRBV11-2 and TRBJ2-3; 7 bases are shared with TRBD2. The CDR3 covers 16 residues. The germline V gene encodes CDR1 SGHAT and CDR2 FQNNGV. J gave up 1 base and V 3 bases, and 7 bases lay outside the gene matches. The CDR3 nucleotides are TGTGCCAGCAGCTTGGGTGCGGGAGTAGGCACAGATACGCAGTATTTT. Residues: CASSLGAGVGTDTQYF.

The rearrangement links TRBV7-7 to TRBJ2-7, with D unclear. V lost 5 bases, J lost 4 bases, and 12 bases lay in between. The germline V gene encodes CDR1 SSHAT and CDR2 FNYEAQ (reference sequence). CDR3 length: 13 residues. The CDR3 loop reads CASSPGHLYEQYF. In DNA, the CDR3 is TGTGCCAGCAGCCCCGGTCACCTTTACGAGCAGTACTTC.

This chain links TRBV27 with TRBJ1-3, with D unresolved. Trimming took 2 bases from V and 4 from J, leaving 6 bases between them. CDR1 is MNHEY, CDR2 SMNVEV, per germline (reference sequence). The CDR3 consists of 13 residues. CDR3 coding DNA: TGTGCCAGCAGTTTACAGTTAGGAAACACCATATATTTT. This sequence encodes CASSLQLGNTIYF.

The rearrangement joins TRBV7-8 to TRBJ1-5; 9 bases match TRBD1. Germline CDR1 and CDR2: SGHVS and FQNEAQ. V gave up 7 bases and J gave up 2 bases; unmatched junction bases: 6. The CDR3 has 15 residues. CDR3 sequence: CASNRGRVRNQPQHF. The CDR3 DNA reads TGTGCCAGCAACAGGGGGCGGGTGCGCAATCAGCCCCAGCATTTT.

The genes are TRBV9 and TRBJ2-3; 7 bases fit TRBD2. The CDR3 extends over 12 amino acids. V gave up 4 bases and J gave up 4 bases; unmatched junction bases: 0. Per germline, CDR1 SGDLS and CDR2 YYNGEE. CDR3 sequence: CASSLAADTQYF. The CDR3, as DNA: TGTGCCAGCAGCCTAGCGGCAGATACGCAGTATTTT. Supplemented by reference TRBV9 and TRBJ2-3, the full variable domain reads DSGVTQTPKHLITATGQRVTLRCSPRSGDLSVYWYQQSLDQGLQFLIQYYNGEERAKGNILERFSAQQFPDLHSELNLSSLELGDSALYFCASSLAADTQYFGPGTRLTVL.

V usage is TRBV5-1 and J usage is TRBJ2-1; the D gene is possibly TRBD2 (5 bases). The CDR3 is 15 residues long. Per the germline V gene, CDR1 is SGHRS and CDR2 is YFSETQ. With 0 bases removed from V and 4 bases from J, the gap between germline ends came to 11 bases. The CDR3 DNA follows: TGCGCCAGCAGCTTGGGAGGGAGAGGTTACAATGAGCAGTTCTTC. It is translated as CASSLGGRGYNEQFF.

The chain has TRBV29-1 and TRBJ2-7, with 7 bases aligning to TRBD1. V gave up 6 bases and J gave up 6 bases; unmatched junction bases: 8. CDR3 size: 12 residues. Per germline, CDR1 SQVTM and CDR2 ANQGSEA. CDR3 sequence (DNA): TGCAGCGTCGAACAGGGGATCGGCGAGCAGTACTTC. Residues: CSVEQGIGEQYF.

The chain combines TRBV28 with TRBJ2-1, with D possibly being TRBD1 (7 bases). The germline gives CDR1 MDHEN, CDR2 SYDVKM. With 3 bases removed from V and 3 bases from J, the gap between germline ends came to 15 bases. The CDR3 has 16 residues. CDR3 DNA: TGTGCCAGCAGTTTGGTCGGTCAGGGGGGCTACAATGAGCAGTTCTTC. Protein sequence: CASSLVGQGGYNEQFF.